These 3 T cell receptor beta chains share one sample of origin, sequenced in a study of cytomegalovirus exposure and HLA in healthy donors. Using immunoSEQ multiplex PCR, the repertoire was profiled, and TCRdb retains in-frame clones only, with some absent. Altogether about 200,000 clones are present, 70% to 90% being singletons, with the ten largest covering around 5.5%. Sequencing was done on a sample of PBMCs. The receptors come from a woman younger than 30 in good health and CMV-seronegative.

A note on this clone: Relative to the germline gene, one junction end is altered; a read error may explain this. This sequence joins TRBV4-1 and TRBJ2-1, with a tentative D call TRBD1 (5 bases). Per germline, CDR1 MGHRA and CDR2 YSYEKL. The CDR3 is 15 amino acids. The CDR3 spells CASSQDGADYNGQFF. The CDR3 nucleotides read TGCGCCAGCAGCCAAGATGGGGCCGATTACAATGGGCAGTTCTTC.

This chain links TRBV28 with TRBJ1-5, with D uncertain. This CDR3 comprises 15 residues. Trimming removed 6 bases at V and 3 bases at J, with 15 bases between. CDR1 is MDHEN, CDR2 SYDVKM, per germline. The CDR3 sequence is CASSPYRSSNQPQHF. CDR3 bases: TGTGCCAGCAGCCCGTATCGGAGTTCCAATCAGCCCCAGCATTTT.

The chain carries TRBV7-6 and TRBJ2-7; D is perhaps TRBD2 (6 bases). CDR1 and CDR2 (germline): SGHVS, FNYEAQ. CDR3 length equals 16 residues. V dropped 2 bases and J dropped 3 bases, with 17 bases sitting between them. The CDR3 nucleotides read TGTGCCAGCAGCTTATCCCAGACTAGATCCCGCTACGAGCAGTACTTC. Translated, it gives CASSLSQTRSRYEQYF.